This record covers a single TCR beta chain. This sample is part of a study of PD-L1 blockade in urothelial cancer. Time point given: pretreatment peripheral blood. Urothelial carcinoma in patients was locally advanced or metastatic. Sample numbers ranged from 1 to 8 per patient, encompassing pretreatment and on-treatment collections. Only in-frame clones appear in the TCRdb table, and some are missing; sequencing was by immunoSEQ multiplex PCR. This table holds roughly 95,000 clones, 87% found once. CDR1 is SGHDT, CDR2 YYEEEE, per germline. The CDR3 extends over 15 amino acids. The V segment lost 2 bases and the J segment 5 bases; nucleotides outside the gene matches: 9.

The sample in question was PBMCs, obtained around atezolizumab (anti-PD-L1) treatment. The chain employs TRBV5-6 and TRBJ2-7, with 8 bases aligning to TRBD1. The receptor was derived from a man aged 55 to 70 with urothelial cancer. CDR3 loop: CASSFIVRGQDEQYF. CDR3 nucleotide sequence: TGTGCCAGCAGCTTCATCGTCAGGGGGCAGGACGAGCAGTACTTC.